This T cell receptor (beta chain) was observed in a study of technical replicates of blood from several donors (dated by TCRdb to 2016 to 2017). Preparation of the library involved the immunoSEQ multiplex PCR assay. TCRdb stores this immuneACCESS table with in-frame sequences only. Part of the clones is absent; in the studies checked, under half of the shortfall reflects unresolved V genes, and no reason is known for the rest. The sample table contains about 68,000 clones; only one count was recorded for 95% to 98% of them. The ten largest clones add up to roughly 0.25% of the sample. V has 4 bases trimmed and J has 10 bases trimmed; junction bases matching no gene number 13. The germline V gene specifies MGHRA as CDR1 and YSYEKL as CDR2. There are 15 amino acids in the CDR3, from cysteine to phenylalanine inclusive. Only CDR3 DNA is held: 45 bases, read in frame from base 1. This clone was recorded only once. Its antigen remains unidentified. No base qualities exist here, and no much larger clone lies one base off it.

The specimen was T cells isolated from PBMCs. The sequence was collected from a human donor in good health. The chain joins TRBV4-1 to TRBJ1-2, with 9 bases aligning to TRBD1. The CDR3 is CASSPLGGQGFDYTF. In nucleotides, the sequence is TGCGCCAGCAGCCCCCTAGGAGGACAGGGGTTTGACTACACCTTC.